This TCR beta chain was recorded in a study of OX40 agonist ivuxolimab in advanced cancers. Background on the study: Patients assigned to dose escalation were diagnosed with hepatocellular carcinoma, melanoma, renal cell or head and neck cancer.

Generated by immunoSEQ multiplex PCR, the TCRdb table keeps only in-frame clones and is missing some. The sample shows 50,000 to 70,000 clones, over 85% of them seen only once. About this clone itself: The antigen remains undetermined.

Study observations and caveats: Expanded clones were, on average, more numerous among CD8+ T cells than CD4+. At 0.1 to 3.0 mg/kg, clonal expansion of CD4+ and CD8+ blood T cells had occurred by week 6.

Germline lookup yields CDR1 LGHNA and CDR2 YSLEER. V lost 0 bases to trimming and J lost 4 bases; unmatched junction nucleotides: 15. This CDR3 is 20 amino acids long. The source of this sequence is an adult with an advanced solid tumor such as melanoma, head and neck, liver or kidney cancer. The material sequenced was CD4+ or CD8+ T cells sorted from blood, taken in a trial of the OX40 agonist ivuxolimab. V gene TRBV4-3 combines with J gene TRBJ2-1, with 10 bases matching TRBD2. The CDR3 protein is CASSQETPLAGVGSYNEQFF. CDR3 DNA: TGCGCCAGCAGCCAAGAAACCCCGCTAGCGGGAGTCGGATCATACAATGAGCAGTTCTTC.